This is a list of T cell receptor beta chains from one sample in a study of CD8+ T cells in alopecia areata. Only in-frame clones appear in the TCRdb table, and some are missing; sequencing was by immunoSEQ multiplex PCR. The sample has 170,000 or so clones; roughly 60% are singletons. The sample was CD4+ T cells sorted from blood, taken at week 0. The receptor source for this set is a human donor with alopecia areata. The CDR3 runs from the conserved cysteine through the conserved F or W. A D gene is named only where the DNA matches it firmly. Clone sizes are given selectively: once, few, many, or a class where the clone is expanded.

j_call	clone_size	v_call	d_call	cdr3_nt	cdr3_aa
TRBJ1-2	NA	TRBV9	TRBD1	TGTGCCAGCAGCGTCGACAGGGGTGGTTACACCTTC	CASSVDRGGYTF
TRBJ1-1	few	TRBV6-5	NA	TGTGCCAGCATCGGTACGGGGACTGAAGCTTTCTTT	CASIGTGTEAFF
TRBJ1-1	NA	TRBV10-3	NA	TGTGCCATCAGTCTGGAAAGGAACACTGAAGCTTTCTTT	CAISLERNTEAFF
TRBJ1-2	NA	TRBV30	TRBD1	TGTGCCTGGAGTGGAAGGGACAGAAACTATGGCTACACCTTC	CAWSGRDRNYGYTF
TRBJ1-1	many	TRBV5-1	NA	TGCGCCAGCAGCTTGGATAGTACAGGAGTGATGTACACTGAAGCTTTCTTT	CASSLDSTGVMYTEAFF
TRBJ2-7	NA	TRBV5-1	NA	TGCGCCAGCGCCCCCGTGGTAAGCCGGAACTACGAGCAGTACTTC	CASAPVVSRNYEQYF
TRBJ1-1	NA	TRBV2	NA	TGTGCCAGCAGTGAATTGGTAACGGGAGCTTTCTTT	CASSELVTGAFF
TRBJ2-4	few	TRBV9	NA	TGTGCCAGCAGCGAGCGACCAACAGGGGGGGACATTCAGTACTTC	CASSERPTGGDIQYF
TRBJ2-7	once	TRBV27	TRBD1	TGTGCCAGCAGTTCCGGACAGGGCGAAGTTTCCTACGAGCAGTACTTC	CASSSGQGEVSYEQYF
TRBJ1-2	NA	TRBV29-1	NA	TGCAGCGTTGGTTCCGGTTATTCATATGGCTACACCTTC	CSVGSGYSYGYTF
TRBJ1-2	NA	TRBV29-1	NA	TGCAGCGTCCTCAGGGCTGCGGGCTACACCTTC	CSVLRAAGYTF
TRBJ2-7	NA	TRBV29-1	NA	TGCAGCGCGGCGCCAGGGGATGGAGAGCAGTACTTC	CSAAPGDGEQYF
TRBJ1-1	few	TRBV29-1	TRBD1	TGCAGCGTGGCTCGACAGGGGGGGGATGAAGCTTTCTTT	CSVARQGGDEAFF
TRBJ1-2	NA	TRBV5-6	TRBD1	TGTGCCAGCAGCCCGGACAGGGAGGCTGGCTACACCTTC	CASSPDREAGYTF
TRBJ1-2	few	TRBV11-2	TRBD1	TGTGCCAGCAGCTTAGACGGGGGACAGGGATATGGCTACACCTTC	CASSLDGGQGYGYTF
TRBJ1-2	NA	TRBV4-1	NA	TGCGCCAGCAGGATGTTAACAGGGCGGAACTATGGCTACACCTTC	CASRMLTGRNYGYTF
TRBJ2-5	few	TRBV27	NA	TGTGCCAGCAGTTATTGGCAGTCAGAGACCCAGTACTTC	CASSYWQSETQYF
TRBJ2-6	few	TRBV5-1	NA	TGCGCCAGCAGCCGCACTGGGGCCAACGTCCTGACTTTC	CASSRTGANVLTF
TRBJ2-1	NA	TRBV11-2	TRBD1	TGTGCCAGCAGCTTAGGCGGGACAGGGGTCTACAATGAGCAGTTCTTC	CASSLGGTGVYNEQFF
TRBJ2-6	few	TRBV13	NA	TGTGCCAGCAGCCGGAATGGGGCCAACGTCCTGACTTTC	CASSRNGANVLTF